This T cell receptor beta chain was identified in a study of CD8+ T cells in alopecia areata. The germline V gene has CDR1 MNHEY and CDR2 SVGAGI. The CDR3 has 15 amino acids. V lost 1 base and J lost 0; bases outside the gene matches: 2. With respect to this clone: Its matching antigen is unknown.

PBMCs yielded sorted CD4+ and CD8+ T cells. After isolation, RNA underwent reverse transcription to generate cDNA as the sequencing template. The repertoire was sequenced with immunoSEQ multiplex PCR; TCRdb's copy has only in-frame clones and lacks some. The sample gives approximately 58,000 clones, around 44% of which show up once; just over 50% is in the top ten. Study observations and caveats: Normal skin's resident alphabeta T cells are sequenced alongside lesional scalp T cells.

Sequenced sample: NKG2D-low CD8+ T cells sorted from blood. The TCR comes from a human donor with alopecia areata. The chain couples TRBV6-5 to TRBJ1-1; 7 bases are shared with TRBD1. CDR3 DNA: TGTGCCAGCAGTTACTTGACAGGGATGAACACTGAAGCTTTCTTT. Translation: CASSYLTGMNTEAFF.